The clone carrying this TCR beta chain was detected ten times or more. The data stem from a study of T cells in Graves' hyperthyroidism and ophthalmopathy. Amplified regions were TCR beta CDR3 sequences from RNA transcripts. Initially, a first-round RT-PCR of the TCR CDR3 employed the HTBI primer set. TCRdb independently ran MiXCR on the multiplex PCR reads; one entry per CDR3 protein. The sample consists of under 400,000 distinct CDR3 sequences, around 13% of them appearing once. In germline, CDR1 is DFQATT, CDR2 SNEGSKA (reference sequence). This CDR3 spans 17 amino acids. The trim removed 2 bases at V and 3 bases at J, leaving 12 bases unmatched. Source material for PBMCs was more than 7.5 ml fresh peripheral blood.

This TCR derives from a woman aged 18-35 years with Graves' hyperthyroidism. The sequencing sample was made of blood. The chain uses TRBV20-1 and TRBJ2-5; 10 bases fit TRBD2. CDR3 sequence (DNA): TGCAGTGCTAGACCCATGACCAGCGGGAGGGTGGAAGAGACCCAGTACTTC. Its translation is CSARPMTSGRVEETQYF.